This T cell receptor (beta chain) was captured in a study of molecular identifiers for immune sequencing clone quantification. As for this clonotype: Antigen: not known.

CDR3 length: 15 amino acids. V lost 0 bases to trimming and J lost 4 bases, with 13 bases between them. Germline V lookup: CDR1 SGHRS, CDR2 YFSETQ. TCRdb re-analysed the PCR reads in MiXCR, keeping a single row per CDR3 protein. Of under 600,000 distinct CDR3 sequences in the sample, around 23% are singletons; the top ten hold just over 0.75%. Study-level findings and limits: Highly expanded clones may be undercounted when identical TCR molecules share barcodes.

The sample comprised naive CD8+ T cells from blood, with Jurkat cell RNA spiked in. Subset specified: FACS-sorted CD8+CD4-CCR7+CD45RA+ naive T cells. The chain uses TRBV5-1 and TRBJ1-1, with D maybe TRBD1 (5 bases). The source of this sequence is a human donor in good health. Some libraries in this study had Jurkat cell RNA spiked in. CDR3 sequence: CASSLGSQRGTEAFF. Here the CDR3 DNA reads TGCGCCAGCAGCTTGGGTAGCCAGAGGGGCACTGAAGCTTTCTTT.